The rows below give T cell receptor beta chains drawn from one sample of a study of shared clonotypes between healthy human individuals. Assay: immunoSEQ multiplex PCR; the TCRdb copy retains only in-frame clones and omits some. The table has around 2.3 million clones, approximately 94% seen once. Sequenced input: naive CD4+ T cells sorted from blood. Receptors originate from a man aged 18-30 years in good health. Both conserved end residues are part of each CDR3. Each record gives: J gene, V gene, D gene, clone size, CDR3 length, CDR3 protein, CDR3 DNA. The D gene is left open where the match is weak. Clone size is given for some rows only: seen once, a few or many times, or a class if the clone is expanded.

TRBJ1-3	TRBV7-2	-	once	18	CASSLGPVGGGSGNTIYF	TGTGCCAGCAGCTTGGGCCCCGTCGGGGGAGGTTCTGGAAACACCATATATTTT
TRBJ2-7	TRBV18	-	once	16	CASSPPPNGRSYEQYF	TGTGCCAGCTCACCACCCCCCAACGGCCGTTCCTACGAGCAGTACTTC
TRBJ1-2	TRBV6-1	TRBD1	-	14	CASSGGQGGGGYTF	TGTGCCAGCAGTGGTGGGCAGGGGGGAGGTGGCTACACCTTC
TRBJ2-1	TRBV5-1	-	-	14	CASSFDIYNDEQFF	TGCGCCAGCAGCTTCGATATCTACAACGATGAGCAGTTCTTC
TRBJ1-1	TRBV18	-	-	13	CASSRARDTEAFF	TGTGCCAGCTCACGGGCCAGGGATACTGAAGCTTTCTTT
TRBJ2-7	TRBV5-1	TRBD2	-	15	CASTPAGESESEQYF	TGCGCCAGCACCCCGGCGGGGGAGTCCGAATCCGAGCAGTACTTC
TRBJ2-7	TRBV2	TRBD2	-	14	CASRRAGVSYEQYF	TGTGCCAGTAGGAGGGCGGGGGTTTCCTACGAGCAGTACTTC
TRBJ1-2	TRBV7-3	TRBD1	few	15	CASSHWDRGDYGYTF	TGTGCCAGCAGCCACTGGGACAGGGGGGACTATGGCTACACCTTC
TRBJ1-6	TRBV6-1	-	-	15	CASSELHSYNSPLHF	TGTGCCAGCAGTGAACTCCACAGCTATAATTCACCCCTCCACTTT
TRBJ2-7	TRBV11-2	TRBD2	-	16	CASKRLAGPQTYEQYF	TGTGCCAGCAAAAGACTAGCGGGGCCCCAAACCTACGAGCAGTACTTC
TRBJ2-1	TRBV6-7	TRBD2	-	18	CASSYLLRTSGSGDEQFF	TGTGCCAGCAGTTACCTCCTCAGGACTAGCGGGAGTGGAGATGAGCAGTTCTTC
TRBJ2-7	TRBV6-4	-	-	15	CASSDYGTSSYEQYF	TGTGCCAGCAGTGACTACGGGACATCATCTTACGAGCAGTACTTC
TRBJ2-2	TRBV7-3	-	-	13	CASSLTRTGELFF	TGTGCCAGCAGCTTAACGAGGACCGGGGAGCTGTTTTTT
TRBJ1-1	TRBV6-5	TRBD1	-	15	CASSMTGIGGTEAFF	TGTGCCAGCAGCATGACAGGGATTGGGGGGACTGAAGCTTTCTTT
TRBJ2-1	TRBV5-1	TRBD2	-	15	CASSWTSGVYNEQFF	TGCGCCAGCAGCTGGACTAGCGGAGTTTACAATGAGCAGTTCTTC
TRBJ1-4	TRBV28	TRBD1	-	15	CASSRSTGGGEKLFF	TGTGCCAGCAGCCGGTCGACAGGGGGCGGTGAAAAACTGTTTTTT
TRBJ2-7	TRBV5-5	-	-	14	CASSSRVGMYEQYF	TGTGCCAGCAGCTCGCGAGTGGGGATGTACGAGCAGTACTTC
TRBJ1-4	TRBV19	-	once	14	CASSIKGANEKLFF	TGTGCCAGTAGTATAAAAGGGGCAAATGAAAAACTGTTTTTT
TRBJ2-7	TRBV19	-	-	16	CASSIVSPGTGYEQYF	TGTGCCAGTAGTATAGTTTCCCCAGGGACCGGCTACGAGCAGTACTTC
TRBJ2-2	TRBV18	-	once	12	CASSPTAGELFF	TGTGCCAGCTCACCGACAGCCGGGGAGCTGTTTTTT
TRBJ2-2	TRBV10-1	-	-	15	CASSPGLLNTGELFF	TGCGCCAGCAGTCCGGGACTCTTGAACACCGGGGAGCTGTTTTTT
TRBJ2-1	TRBV10-1	TRBD2	-	16	CASSEPTSGGVDEQFF	TGCGCCAGCAGTGAGCCGACTAGCGGGGGCGTGGATGAGCAGTTCTTC
TRBJ2-7	TRBV28	-	once	15	CASSSTGTGSYEQYF	TGTGCCAGCAGTTCTACCGGGACGGGCTCCTACGAGCAGTACTTC
TRBJ1-5	TRBV28	-	once	15	CASMAGGIRNQPQHF	TGTGCCAGCATGGCCGGAGGGATTCGCAATCAGCCCCAGCATTTT
TRBJ2-5	TRBV5-1	TRBD1	once	15	CASSGTGDLGETQYF	TGCGCCAGCAGCGGAACAGGGGACCTTGGGGAGACCCAGTACTTC
TRBJ1-6	TRBV6-5	TRBD1	-	14	CASSYDTGAPPLHF	TGTGCCAGCAGTTACGACACAGGGGCTCCACCCCTCCACTTT
TRBJ2-4	TRBV28	TRBD1	-	14	CASTTGAGASIQYF	TGTGCCAGTACTACAGGGGCTGGCGCCTCCATTCAGTACTTC
TRBJ1-2	TRBV10-3	TRBD1	-	16	CAISESKTGTNYGYTF	TGTGCCATCAGTGAGTCAAAGACAGGGACTAACTATGGCTACACCTTC
TRBJ1-1	TRBV5-1	-	-	13	CASSIEGGTEAFF	TGCGCCAGCAGCATAGAGGGGGGCACTGAAGCTTTCTTT
TRBJ2-2	TRBV7-2	-	-	15	CASSLVPSHTGELFF	TGTGCCAGCAGCTTAGTTCCTAGCCATACCGGGGAGCTGTTTTTT
TRBJ2-3	TRBV6-5	TRBD2	-	15	CASSASGSYPDTQYF	TGTGCCAGCAGTGCAAGCGGGAGCTATCCAGATACGCAGTATTTT
TRBJ2-7	TRBV2	-	-	12	CASSREMGEQYF	TGTGCCAGCAGTAGGGAGATGGGTGAGCAGTACTTC
TRBJ2-7	TRBV7-2	TRBD2	-	14	CASSGLAGGYEQYF	TGTGCCAGCAGCGGACTAGCGGGAGGCTACGAGCAGTACTTC
TRBJ1-2	TRBV14	-	-	13	CASSPKQGLHNTF	TGTGCCAGCAGCCCTAAACAGGGACTACACAACACCTTC
TRBJ2-6	TRBV6-5	-	-	15	CASSTTGIGANVLTF	TGTGCCAGCAGTACCACCGGGATTGGGGCCAACGTCCTGACTTTC
TRBJ1-5	TRBV19	-	-	14	CASSKGRWDQPQHF	TGTGCCAGTAGTAAAGGACGGTGGGATCAGCCCCAGCATTTT
TRBJ2-4	TRBV27	TRBD2	-	15	CASSLAGGPRNIQYF	TGTGCCAGCAGTCTAGCGGGGGGGCCTAGAAACATTCAGTACTTC
TRBJ1-5	TRBV7-2	TRBD1	-	15	CASSPTGVSNQPQHF	TGTGCCAGCAGCCCGACAGGGGTAAGCAATCAGCCCCAGCATTTT
TRBJ1-1	TRBV5-1	TRBD1	-	14	CASSGGQVNTEAFF	TGCGCCAGCAGCGGGGGACAGGTAAACACTGAAGCTTTCTTT
TRBJ1-2	TRBV9	-	-	15	CASSPRVADNYGYTF	TGTGCCAGCAGCCCCAGGGTCGCGGATAACTATGGCTACACCTTC
TRBJ1-5	TRBV6-6	TRBD1	-	14	CASVRGQGFQPQHF	TGTGCCAGCGTCCGTGGACAGGGCTTTCAGCCCCAGCATTTT
TRBJ2-1	TRBV5-1	TRBD2	once	17	CASERAAGTSGYNEQFF	TGCGCCAGTGAACGCGCGGCCGGGACTAGCGGGTACAATGAGCAGTTCTTC
TRBJ1-1	TRBV6-1	-	-	16	CASSERTRKPNTEAFF	TGTGCCAGCAGTGAACGTACTCGAAAACCGAACACTGAAGCTTTCTTT
TRBJ1-5	TRBV27	-	-	17	CASSPVGLDSSNQPQHF	TGTGCCAGCAGTCCAGTAGGTCTGGACAGTAGCAATCAGCCCCAGCATTTT
TRBJ2-7	TRBV7-2	-	-	15	CASSLSWGISYEQYF	TGTGCCAGCAGCTTATCCTGGGGGATCTCCTACGAGCAGTACTTC
TRBJ2-7	TRBV5-1	-	once	14	CASSLRGPSHEQYF	TGCGCCAGCAGCTTGCGTGGACCTTCTCACGAGCAGTACTTC
TRBJ1-6	TRBV5-1	-	-	14	CASSLQASDSPLHF	TGCGCCAGCAGCTTGCAGGCCAGTGATTCACCCCTCCACTTT
TRBJ1-6	TRBV9	-	-	12	CASNGDNSPLHF	TGTGCCAGCAATGGGGATAATTCACCCCTCCACTTT
TRBJ2-3	TRBV7-9	-	-	15	CASSLAPAITDTQYF	TGTGCCAGCAGCTTAGCGCCGGCTATCACAGATACGCAGTATTTT
TRBJ2-7	TRBV2	TRBD2	-	16	CASSDGLAGPENEQYF	TGTGCCAGCAGTGACGGACTAGCGGGACCTGAGAACGAGCAGTACTTC